Reported below is one T cell receptor beta chain. The target of this receptor is not known. Per-nucleotide qualities are absent, and no much larger clonotype sits a single base away. The sample comes from a study of control samples from healthy donors and cancer patients (dated by TCRdb to about 2020). The library was produced with the immunoSEQ multiplex PCR assay. TCRdb retrieved this table from immuneACCESS and kept in-frame rearrangements only. Not all clones are present; in checked studies, unresolved V genes account for under half, and no reason is known for the remainder. Across this sample there are about 90,000 clones, with just over 90% seen only once. The ten largest account for approximately 1.5% of the sample. This TCR derives from a woman in her twenties or thirties in good health. The sequencing input was blood.

The CDR3 sequence is CASSLNSPVQPQHF. The DNA sequence is as follows: TGTGCCAGCAGCTTAAACTCTCCGGTGCAGCCCCAGCATTTT. The chain is encoded by TRBV5-8 joined to TRBJ1-5, with no reliable assignment of the D segment. V was cut back by 2 bases and J by 7 bases, leaving a gap of 13 bases between them. From the germline V gene, CDR1 is SGHTS and CDR2 is YDEGEE. The cysteine opens and the phenylalanine closes a CDR3 of 14 amino acids. The sequence is cut down to CDR3 DNA, 42 bases in frame from base 1.